The rows below give T cell receptor beta chains drawn from one sample of a study of T-cell reconstitution after alpha-beta-depleted transplantation in children. TCRdb analysed the PCR reads with MiXCR anew, one entry per CDR3 protein. The sample records about 500,000 distinct CDR3 sequences, about 33% being singletons. The input for sequencing was PBMCs from the stem cell graft donor, taken from the stem cell graft. Receptors were obtained from a human donor who donated a stem cell graft to a child with aplastic anemia. Both conserved end residues are part of each CDR3. The D gene is left open where the match is weak. Rows may omit the clone size; those that give it use once, few, many or a size class.

d_call: .; v_call: TRBV20-1; clone_size: few; j_call: TRBJ2-3; cdr3_nt: TGCAGTGCAAAGATGGGAGGAGATACGCAGTATTTT; cdr3_aa: CSAKMGGDTQYF
d_call: .; v_call: TRBV4-3; clone_size: .; j_call: TRBJ1-4; cdr3_nt: TGCGCCAGCAGCCATGATCCTGGGGGGAATGAAAAACTGTTTTTT; cdr3_aa: CASSHDPGGNEKLFF
d_call: TRBD1; v_call: TRBV29-1; clone_size: few; j_call: TRBJ2-5; cdr3_nt: TGCAGCACGGGACAGGGACAAGAGACCCAGTACTTC; cdr3_aa: CSTGQGQETQYF
d_call: .; v_call: TRBV27; clone_size: many; j_call: TRBJ2-1; cdr3_nt: TGTGCCAGCAGTTTCGGCCCTCCCCGGGGTTCCTACAATGAGCAGTTCTTC; cdr3_aa: CASSFGPPRGSYNEQFF
d_call: TRBD2; v_call: TRBV7-3; clone_size: .; j_call: TRBJ2-2; cdr3_nt: TGTGCCAGCAGCGGCTACCTAGCGGGAGTGAATACCGGGGAGCTGTTTTTT; cdr3_aa: CASSGYLAGVNTGELFF
d_call: .; v_call: TRBV29-1; clone_size: .; j_call: TRBJ2-3; cdr3_nt: TGCAGCGCCCGGGGCTTTGGGAGTACAGATACGCAGTATTTT; cdr3_aa: CSARGFGSTDTQYF
d_call: .; v_call: TRBV27; clone_size: .; j_call: TRBJ1-5; cdr3_nt: TGTGCCAGCATCAACAAACTCGAGGATCAGCCCCAGCATTTT; cdr3_aa: CASINKLEDQPQHF
d_call: TRBD2; v_call: TRBV18; clone_size: .; j_call: TRBJ2-5; cdr3_nt: TGTGCCAGCTCACAGCTACCGACTAGCGGGAGAGGGGAGACCCAGTACTTC; cdr3_aa: CASSQLPTSGRGETQYF
d_call: .; v_call: TRBV11-2; clone_size: few; j_call: TRBJ1-1; cdr3_nt: TGTGCCAGCAGCTTAGATTTGTGGCCTGAAGCTTTCTTT; cdr3_aa: CASSLDLWPEAFF
d_call: .; v_call: TRBV29-1; clone_size: .; j_call: TRBJ2-2; cdr3_nt: TGCAGCGCCGGTCACCGGGAGCTGTTTTTT; cdr3_aa: CSAGHRELFF
d_call: TRBD2; v_call: TRBV5-6; clone_size: few; j_call: TRBJ2-5; cdr3_nt: TGTGCCAGCAGTATTCGCGGGAGAGAGACCCAGTACTTC; cdr3_aa: CASSIRGRETQYF
d_call: .; v_call: TRBV12-3/TRBV12-4; clone_size: .; j_call: TRBJ2-2; cdr3_nt: TGTGCCAGCAGTACGGGACCGGCCGGGGAGCTGTTTTTT; cdr3_aa: CASSTGPAGELFF
d_call: TRBD1; v_call: TRBV7-9; clone_size: few; j_call: TRBJ2-7; cdr3_nt: TGTGCCAGCAGCGACGACAGGGTGGTTTACGAGCAGTACTTC; cdr3_aa: CASSDDRVVYEQYF
d_call: .; v_call: TRBV28; clone_size: .; j_call: TRBJ2-2; cdr3_nt: TGTGCCAGCAGCCCCCTCAGGGCAGCGAACACCGGGGAGCTGTTTTTT; cdr3_aa: CASSPLRAANTGELFF
d_call: .; v_call: TRBV27; clone_size: .; j_call: TRBJ2-1; cdr3_nt: TGTGCCAGCAGTTTAGCGGGCGTTCGGACAGACTACAATGAGCAGTTCTTC; cdr3_aa: CASSLAGVRTDYNEQFF
d_call: TRBD2; v_call: TRBV5-1; clone_size: .; j_call: TRBJ2-7; cdr3_nt: TGCGCCAGCAGCATTAGCGGGATCCGCCCAGATTACGAGCAGTACTTC; cdr3_aa: CASSISGIRPDYEQYF
d_call: .; v_call: TRBV11-2; clone_size: few; j_call: TRBJ1-2; cdr3_nt: TGTGCCAGCAGCTTGAGGGGGGCTAACTATGGCTACACCTTC; cdr3_aa: CASSLRGANYGYTF
d_call: .; v_call: TRBV12-3/TRBV12-4; clone_size: few; j_call: TRBJ2-4; cdr3_nt: TGTGCCAGCAGTTTACGGCACGGAAACATTCAGTACTTC; cdr3_aa: CASSLRHGNIQYF
d_call: .; v_call: TRBV3-1; clone_size: .; j_call: TRBJ2-5; cdr3_nt: TGTGCCAGCAGCGGCCGATTAGGGGAAGAGACCCAGTACTTC; cdr3_aa: CASSGRLGEETQYF
d_call: TRBD2; v_call: TRBV20-1; clone_size: .; j_call: TRBJ2-1; cdr3_nt: TGCAGTGCTTATCTAGCGGGAGTAGGAAATGAGCAGTTCTTC; cdr3_aa: CSAYLAGVGNEQFF
d_call: .; v_call: TRBV5-4; clone_size: .; j_call: TRBJ2-7; cdr3_nt: TGTGCCAGCAGCTTGGTCGGGGGCCTTTCCTACGAGCAGTACTTC; cdr3_aa: CASSLVGGLSYEQYF
d_call: .; v_call: TRBV7-2; clone_size: .; j_call: TRBJ1-6; cdr3_nt: TGTGCCAGCAGCCGAAATAATTCACCCCTCCACTTT; cdr3_aa: CASSRNNSPLHF
d_call: .; v_call: TRBV12-3/TRBV12-4; clone_size: .; j_call: TRBJ1-5; cdr3_nt: TGTGCCAGCAGTTTGTCAGCCGGCGAGCCCCAGCATTTT; cdr3_aa: CASSLSAGEPQHF
d_call: .; v_call: TRBV6-6; clone_size: few; j_call: TRBJ2-1; cdr3_nt: TGTGCCAGCAGTACGGCGGAGCGTGAGCAGTTCTTC; cdr3_aa: CASSTAEREQFF
d_call: .; v_call: TRBV5-5; clone_size: few; j_call: TRBJ1-5; cdr3_nt: TGTGCCAGCAGCTCAACAGGGTTCCATAGCAATCAGCCCCAGCATTTT; cdr3_aa: CASSSTGFHSNQPQHF
d_call: .; v_call: TRBV30; clone_size: .; j_call: TRBJ2-7; cdr3_nt: TGTGCCTGGAGTCTACGCGGCCGTACCTACGAGCAGTACTTC; cdr3_aa: CAWSLRGRTYEQYF
d_call: .; v_call: TRBV7-2; clone_size: .; j_call: TRBJ2-1; cdr3_nt: TGTGCCAGCAGCGGGGGGTACCTCGATGAGCAGTTCTTC; cdr3_aa: CASSGGYLDEQFF
d_call: .; v_call: TRBV20-1; clone_size: few; j_call: TRBJ2-3; cdr3_nt: TGCAGCCTAGAGGGGCCCTCCCCAGATACGCAGTATTTT; cdr3_aa: CSLEGPSPDTQYF
d_call: .; v_call: TRBV14; clone_size: .; j_call: TRBJ1-6; cdr3_nt: TGTGCCAGCAGCCAAGAATACGGGAATTCACCCCTCCACTTT; cdr3_aa: CASSQEYGNSPLHF
d_call: .; v_call: TRBV20-1; clone_size: .; j_call: TRBJ2-1; cdr3_nt: TGCAGTGCTAGGGCAAGCTCCTACAATGAGCAGTTCTTC; cdr3_aa: CSARASSYNEQFF
d_call: TRBD1; v_call: TRBV24-1; clone_size: few; j_call: TRBJ2-2; cdr3_nt: TGTGCCACCAGTGACCGGACAGGGGGAGCCACCGGGGAGCTGTTTTTT; cdr3_aa: CATSDRTGGATGELFF
d_call: .; v_call: TRBV29-1; clone_size: .; j_call: TRBJ2-2; cdr3_nt: TGCAGCGTTGCACCCAGGGGAAACACCGGGGAGCTGTTTTTT; cdr3_aa: CSVAPRGNTGELFF
d_call: TRBD1; v_call: TRBV12-3/TRBV12-4; clone_size: .; j_call: TRBJ1-3; cdr3_nt: TGTGCCAGCATCGCCGGGACAGTCTCTGGAAACACCATATATTTT; cdr3_aa: CASIAGTVSGNTIYF
d_call: TRBD1; v_call: TRBV24-1; clone_size: .; j_call: TRBJ1-1; cdr3_nt: TGTGCCACCAGCCTCCGGGACAGGGCAACTGAAGCTTTCTTT; cdr3_aa: CATSLRDRATEAFF
d_call: .; v_call: TRBV12-3/TRBV12-4; clone_size: .; j_call: TRBJ1-1; cdr3_nt: TGTGCCAGCAGTTTAGGGGGGATTCAGAACACTGAAGCTTTCTTT; cdr3_aa: CASSLGGIQNTEAFF
d_call: .; v_call: TRBV20-1; clone_size: .; j_call: TRBJ2-7; cdr3_nt: TGCAGTGCTAGAGAGGGTCCCTTGGGCTACGAGCAGTACTTC; cdr3_aa: CSAREGPLGYEQYF
d_call: TRBD2; v_call: TRBV6-2/TRBV6-3; clone_size: .; j_call: TRBJ2-5; cdr3_nt: TGTGCCAGCAGTTACCCCGACCTCCCGGGACTAGCGGGAGATGAGACCCAGTACTTC; cdr3_aa: CASSYPDLPGLAGDETQYF
d_call: .; v_call: TRBV5-1; clone_size: .; j_call: TRBJ1-4; cdr3_nt: TGCGCCAGCAGCGCGGACGGCCTTAATGAAAAACTGTTTTTT; cdr3_aa: CASSADGLNEKLFF
d_call: .; v_call: TRBV12-3/TRBV12-4; clone_size: few; j_call: TRBJ1-2; cdr3_nt: TGTGCCAGCAGTTTTGGGACACAGGGCTACACCTTC; cdr3_aa: CASSFGTQGYTF
d_call: TRBD2; v_call: TRBV7-2; clone_size: few; j_call: TRBJ2-5; cdr3_nt: TGTGCCAGCAGGGGACTAGCGGGAGTGGAGACCCAGTACTTC; cdr3_aa: CASRGLAGVETQYF
d_call: .; v_call: TRBV12-3/TRBV12-4; clone_size: .; j_call: TRBJ2-5; cdr3_nt: TGTGCCAGCAGTTCCCTTCGGGGTGTACAAGAGACCCAGTACTTC; cdr3_aa: CASSSLRGVQETQYF
d_call: .; v_call: TRBV7-8; clone_size: .; j_call: TRBJ1-2; cdr3_nt: TGTGCCAGCAGCTTAGTTGTACAGGGCGGCGGCTACACCTTC; cdr3_aa: CASSLVVQGGGYTF
d_call: .; v_call: TRBV6-1; clone_size: .; j_call: TRBJ2-4; cdr3_nt: TGTGCCACCCGAACAGGGCGGCTTGCCAAAAACATTCAGTACTTC; cdr3_aa: CATRTGRLAKNIQYF
d_call: .; v_call: TRBV5-1; clone_size: .; j_call: TRBJ1-5; cdr3_nt: TGCGCCAGCAGCTTGGACCCAGAAAATCAGCCCCAGCATTTT; cdr3_aa: CASSLDPENQPQHF
d_call: TRBD1; v_call: TRBV7-2; clone_size: many; j_call: TRBJ2-7; cdr3_nt: TGTGCCAGCAGCTCCGGACAGGGCTCCTACGAGCAGTACTTC; cdr3_aa: CASSSGQGSYEQYF
d_call: .; v_call: TRBV18; clone_size: few; j_call: TRBJ1-2; cdr3_nt: TGTGCCAGCTCACCACCCGGCAGGACTCCTGCTAACTATGGCTACACCTTC; cdr3_aa: CASSPPGRTPANYGYTF
d_call: TRBD1; v_call: TRBV7-2; clone_size: few; j_call: TRBJ1-5; cdr3_nt: TGTGCCAGCAGCCCGAGGGACAGGGCACAGCCCCAGCATTTT; cdr3_aa: CASSPRDRAQPQHF
d_call: .; v_call: TRBV6-5; clone_size: few; j_call: TRBJ1-1; cdr3_nt: TGTGCCAGCAGTCGTTTGCGGGGGGAAGCTTTCTTT; cdr3_aa: CASSRLRGEAFF
d_call: .; v_call: TRBV18; clone_size: .; j_call: TRBJ2-2; cdr3_nt: TGTGCCAGCTCACATTCAGTGGAGCGGGCGGCGAACACCGGGGAGCTGTTTTTT; cdr3_aa: CASSHSVERAANTGELFF
d_call: TRBD2; v_call: TRBV4-1; clone_size: once; j_call: TRBJ2-3; cdr3_nt: TGCGCCAGCAGCCAAGTCGTCGCGGGAGCGGGAGATACGCAGTATTTT; cdr3_aa: CASSQVVAGAGDTQYF
d_call: TRBD2; v_call: TRBV4-3; clone_size: .; j_call: TRBJ2-1; cdr3_nt: TGCGCCAGCAGCCAACAACTAGCGGGCTACAATGAGCAGTTCTTC; cdr3_aa: CASSQQLAGYNEQFF
d_call: .; v_call: TRBV12-3/TRBV12-4; clone_size: .; j_call: TRBJ1-1; cdr3_nt: TGTGCCAGCAGTACCTCGGGGCCGAACACTGAAGCTTTCTTT; cdr3_aa: CASSTSGPNTEAFF